The 5 T cell receptor beta chains below were found in one sample sequenced in a study of T cells after yellow fever vaccination. Using its own MiXCR run on the 5' RACE reads, TCRdb lists one record per CDR3 protein. The sample gives 400,000 to 450,000 distinct CDR3 sequences, around 19% of which show up once; 15% to 20% is in the top ten. The specimen comprised PBMCs, sampled before the yellow fever booster vaccination. The receptors originated from a man between 18 and 29 years old who received the YFV17D yellow fever vaccine.

This rearrangement joins TRBV5-6 to TRBJ2-1, with D tentatively TRBD1 or TRBD2 (5 bases each). Germline V gene sequence: CDR1 SGHDT, CDR2 YYEEEE. V gave up 2 bases and J gave up 0 bases, with 12 bases separating them. The CDR3 is 16 amino acids. CDR3 loop: CASSLLGESSYNEQFF. DNA of the CDR3: TGTGCCAGCAGCTTATTGGGGGAGAGCTCCTACAATGAGCAGTTCTTC.

The CDR3 reads CSASGLAEDSTDTQYF. The CDR3, as DNA: TGCAGTGCTTCCGGACTAGCGGAAGACAGCACAGATACGCAGTATTTT. The J gene is TRBJ2-3, the V gene TRBV20-1; 10 nucleotides agree with TRBD2. The length of the CDR3 is 16 residues. The germline gives CDR1 DFQATT, CDR2 SNEGSKA (reference sequence). The V gene end was trimmed by 5 bases and the J gene end by 0 bases; junction bases not matched to a gene: 8.

In its sample, this clonotype was seen a few times. This chain uses TRBV5-5 with TRBJ2-7; D assignment may be TRBD1 or TRBD2 (5 bases each). The germline gives CDR1 SGHKS, CDR2 YYEKEE (reference sequence). The germline V and J ends were trimmed by 0 bases and 2 bases, with 12 bases remaining between them. This CDR3 region has 15 residues. Here the CDR3 reads CASSLGWQGAYEQYV. The DNA of the CDR3 is TGTGCCAGCAGCTTGGGGTGGCAGGGAGCCTACGAGCAGTACGTC.

The J gene is TRBJ1-4, the V gene TRBV18; D is perhaps TRBD1 (6 bases). The length of the CDR3 is 13 residues. Trimming took off 9 bases at V and 8 bases at J, with 16 bases between the two ends. CDR1 KGHSH and CDR2 LQKENI come from the germline V gene. The CDR3 region has the DNA TGTGCCAGTCGGGGGGCCGGCAACGAAAAACTGTTTTTT. Its protein is CASRGAGNEKLFF. The variable domain in full, completed from reference TRBV18 and TRBJ1-4, reads NAGVMQNPRHLVRRRGQEARLRCSPMKGHSHVYWYRQLPEEGLKFMVYLQKENIIDESGMPKERFSAEFPKEGPSILRIQQVVRGDSAAYFCASRGAGNEKLFFGSGTQLSVL.

The rearrangement links TRBV12-3 or TRBV12-4 to TRBJ2-5; D unresolved. Trimming removed 3 bases at V and 3 bases at J, with 23 bases between. The length of the CDR3 is 18 residues. CDR3 loop: CASSFPGGSQLIKETQYF. The CDR3 nucleotides are TGTGCCAGCAGTTTCCCCGGCGGCAGCCAACTTATAAAAGAGACCCAGTACTTC.